Listed below are T cell receptor beta chains from one sample, sequenced in a study of blood T cell repertoires in COVID-19. TCRdb's table, derived via immunoSEQ multiplex PCR, lists solely in-frame clones and lacks some. The table records about 260,000 clones, about 80% of them present only once. The sequenced sample consisted of peripheral blood. The receptor source for this set is a human donor in a cohort sampled during active COVID-19. The CDR3 runs from the conserved cysteine through the conserved F or W. D genes are given only for firm matches. Clone sizes are given selectively: once, few, many, or a class where the clone is expanded.

d_gene | j_gene | abundance | v_gene | CDR3nt | CDR3aa
. | TRBJ1-2 | many | TRBV4-3 | TGCGCCAGCAGCCAAGATAGAGACGGGATGTCCCGGGGCTACACCTTC | CASSQDRDGMSRGYTF
. | TRBJ1-1 | . | TRBV6-1 | TGTGCCAGCAGTGAATTTGGCGGGGCCGCGACTACGAACACTGAAGCTTTCTTT | CASSEFGGAATTNTEAFF
. | TRBJ1-6 | . | TRBV28 | TGTGCCAGCTGTCGAGGAAATTCACCCCTCCACTTT | CASCRGNSPLHF
. | TRBJ1-4 | . | TRBV28 | TGTGCCAGCAGTTTAACACAGTATAATGAAAAACTGTTTTTT | CASSLTQYNEKLFF
. | TRBJ2-3 | . | TRBV19 | TGTGCCAGTAGTATACTTTCGGGAGTGGCAGATACGCAGTATTTT | CASSILSGVADTQYF
TRBD1 | TRBJ1-1 | . | TRBV7-2 | TGTGCCAGCAGCTCCCGGACAGGGATGAGAACTGAAGCTTTCTTT | CASSSRTGMRTEAFF
TRBD2 | TRBJ2-5 | . | TRBV3-1/TRBV3-2 | TGTGCCAGCAGTGCGGGACTAGCGGGAGTAGGGAAGACCCAGTACTTC | CASSAGLAGVGKTQYF
. | TRBJ2-7 | . | TRBV19 | TGTGCCAGTAGTATAGATCACCCGAGGGACGAGCAGTACTTC | CASSIDHPRDEQYF
. | TRBJ2-2 | . | TRBV28 | TGTGCCAGCAGTTTAGGTCAGGTTAACACCGGGGAGCTGTTTTTT | CASSLGQVNTGELFF
TRBD1 | TRBJ1-2 | . | TRBV3-1/TRBV3-2 | TGTGCCAGCAGCCAAGAGACAGGGGCTCGGGGCTACACCTTC | CASSQETGARGYTF
. | TRBJ2-7 | . | TRBV10-3 | TGTGCCATCATTAGACTCGAGAGTTACGAGCAGTACTTC | CAIIRLESYEQYF
. | TRBJ1-3 | . | TRBV15 | TGTGCCACCAGCAGGGGCCTAAGCTCTGGAAACACCATATATTTT | CATSRGLSSGNTIYF
TRBD2 | TRBJ2-5 | . | TRBV7-3 | TGTGCCAGCAGCTTGACTAGCGGGAGAGGGACCCAGTACTTC | CASSLTSGRGTQYF
TRBD1 | TRBJ2-7 | . | TRBV5-6 | TGTGCCAGCAGTTTCGGGACAGGGTCCGAGCAGTACTTC | CASSFGTGSEQYF
. | TRBJ1-4 | . | TRBV4-2 | TGTGCCAGCAGCCAACACAGTGCAACTAATGAAAAACTGTTTTTT | CASSQHSATNEKLFF
TRBD1 | TRBJ1-2 | once | TRBV6-5 | TGTGCCAGCAGTCCCGGGGACAGCCGGGCGGGCGGCTACACCTTC | CASSPGDSRAGGYTF
. | TRBJ1-1 | . | TRBV6-5 | TGTGCCAGCATCCCTCTAGGGGGGGTAGCTTTCTTT | CASIPLGGVAFF
. | TRBJ1-3 | . | TRBV7-9 | TGTGCCAGCAGCTTATACTTGATGTGGGGAAACACCATATATTTT | CASSLYLMWGNTIYF
TRBD2 | TRBJ2-1 | . | TRBV14 | TGTGCCAGCAGCCCTAGCGGGAGGGCCTTAAACAATGAGCAGTTCTTC | CASSPSGRALNNEQFF